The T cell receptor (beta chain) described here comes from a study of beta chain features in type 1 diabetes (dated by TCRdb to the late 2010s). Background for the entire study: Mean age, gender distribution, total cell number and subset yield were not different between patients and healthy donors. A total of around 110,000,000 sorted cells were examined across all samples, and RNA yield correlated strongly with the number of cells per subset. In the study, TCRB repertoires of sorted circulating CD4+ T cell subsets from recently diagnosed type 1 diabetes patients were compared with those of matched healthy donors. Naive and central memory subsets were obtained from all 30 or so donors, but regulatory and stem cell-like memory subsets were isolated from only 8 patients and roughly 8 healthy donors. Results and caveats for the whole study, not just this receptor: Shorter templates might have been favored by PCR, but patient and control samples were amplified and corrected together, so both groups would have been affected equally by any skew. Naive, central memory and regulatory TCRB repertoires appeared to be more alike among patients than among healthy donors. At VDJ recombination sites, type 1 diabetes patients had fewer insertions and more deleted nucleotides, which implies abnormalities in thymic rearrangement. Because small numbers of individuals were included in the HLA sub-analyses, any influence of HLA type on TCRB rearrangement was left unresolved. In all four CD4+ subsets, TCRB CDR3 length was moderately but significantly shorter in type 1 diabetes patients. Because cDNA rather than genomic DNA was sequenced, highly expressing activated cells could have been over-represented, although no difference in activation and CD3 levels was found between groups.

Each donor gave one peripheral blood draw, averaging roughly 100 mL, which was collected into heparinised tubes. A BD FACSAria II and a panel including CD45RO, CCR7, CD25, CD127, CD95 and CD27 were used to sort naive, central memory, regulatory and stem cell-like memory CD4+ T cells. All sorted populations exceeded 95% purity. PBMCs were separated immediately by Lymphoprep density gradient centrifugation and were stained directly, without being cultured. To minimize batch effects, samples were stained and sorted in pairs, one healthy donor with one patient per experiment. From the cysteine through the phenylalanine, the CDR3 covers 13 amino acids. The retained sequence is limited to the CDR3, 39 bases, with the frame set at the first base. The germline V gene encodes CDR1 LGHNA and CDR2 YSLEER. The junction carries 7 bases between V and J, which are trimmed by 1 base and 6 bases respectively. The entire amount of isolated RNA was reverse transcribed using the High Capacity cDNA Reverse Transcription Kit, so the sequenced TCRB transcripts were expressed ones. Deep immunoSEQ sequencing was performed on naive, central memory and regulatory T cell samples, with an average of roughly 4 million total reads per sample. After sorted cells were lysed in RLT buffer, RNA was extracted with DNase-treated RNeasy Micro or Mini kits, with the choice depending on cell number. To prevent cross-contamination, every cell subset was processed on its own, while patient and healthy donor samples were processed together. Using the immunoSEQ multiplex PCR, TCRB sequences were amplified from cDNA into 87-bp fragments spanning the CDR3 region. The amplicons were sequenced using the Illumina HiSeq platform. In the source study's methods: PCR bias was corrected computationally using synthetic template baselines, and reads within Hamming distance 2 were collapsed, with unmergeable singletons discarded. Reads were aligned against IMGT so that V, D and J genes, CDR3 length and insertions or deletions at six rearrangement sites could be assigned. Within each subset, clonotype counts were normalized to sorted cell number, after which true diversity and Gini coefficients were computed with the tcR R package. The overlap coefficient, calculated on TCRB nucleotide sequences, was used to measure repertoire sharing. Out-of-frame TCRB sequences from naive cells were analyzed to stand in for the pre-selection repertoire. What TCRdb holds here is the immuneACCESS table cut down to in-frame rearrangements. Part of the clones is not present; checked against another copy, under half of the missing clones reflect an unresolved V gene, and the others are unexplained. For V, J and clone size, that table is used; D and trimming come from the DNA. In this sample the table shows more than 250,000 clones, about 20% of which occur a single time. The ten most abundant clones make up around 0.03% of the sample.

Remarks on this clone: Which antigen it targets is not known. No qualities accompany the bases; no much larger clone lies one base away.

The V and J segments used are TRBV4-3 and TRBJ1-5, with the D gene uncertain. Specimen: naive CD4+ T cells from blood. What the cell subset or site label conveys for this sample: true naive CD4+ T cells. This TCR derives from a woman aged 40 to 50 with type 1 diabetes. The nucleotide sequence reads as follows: TGCGCCAGCAGCCAAGGCTTCGGTCAGCCCCAGCATTTT. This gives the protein CASSQGFGQPQHF.